This T cell receptor beta chain was captured by sequencing in a study of OX40 agonist ivuxolimab in advanced cancers. The CDR3 consists of 14 residues. The V gene end was trimmed by 0 bases and the J gene end by 8 bases; junction bases not matched to a gene: 2. Germline V lookup: CDR1 SGHNT, CDR2 YYREEE (reference sequence). Profiling relied on immunoSEQ multiplex PCR, and the TCRdb table lists in-frame clones only, not all of them. Of about 79,000 clones listed, just over 85% are singletons. Sample: CD4+ or CD8+ T cells sorted from blood, taken in a trial of the OX40 agonist ivuxolimab. The TCR comes from an adult with an advanced solid tumor such as melanoma, head and neck, liver or kidney cancer. J is TRBJ2-1 and V is TRBV5-4; 10 bases map to TRBD2. The CDR3 DNA reads TGTGCCAGCAGCTTGGCTAGCGGGAGTCATGAGCAGTTCTTC. Translation: CASSLASGSHEQFF.